This TCR beta chain came from a study of blood T cell repertoires in COVID-19. Germline loops: CDR1 LGHNA, CDR2 YSLEER. The V gene lost 3 bases and the J gene lost 4 bases, with 18 bases spanning the gap. This CDR3 spans 16 amino acids. TCRdb's table, derived via immunoSEQ multiplex PCR, lists solely in-frame clones and lacks some. The table has some 41,000 clones, around 89% seen once. The receptor comes from a man between 65 and 79 years old with active COVID-19. The chain links TRBV4-3 to TRBJ1-2; tentatively, D is TRBD1 (6 bases). Sample: peripheral blood. Here the CDR3 DNA reads TGCGCCAGCAGCCACTTACTCAAAACAGGGTTCTATGGCTACACCTTC. It specifies CASSHLLKTGFYGYTF.